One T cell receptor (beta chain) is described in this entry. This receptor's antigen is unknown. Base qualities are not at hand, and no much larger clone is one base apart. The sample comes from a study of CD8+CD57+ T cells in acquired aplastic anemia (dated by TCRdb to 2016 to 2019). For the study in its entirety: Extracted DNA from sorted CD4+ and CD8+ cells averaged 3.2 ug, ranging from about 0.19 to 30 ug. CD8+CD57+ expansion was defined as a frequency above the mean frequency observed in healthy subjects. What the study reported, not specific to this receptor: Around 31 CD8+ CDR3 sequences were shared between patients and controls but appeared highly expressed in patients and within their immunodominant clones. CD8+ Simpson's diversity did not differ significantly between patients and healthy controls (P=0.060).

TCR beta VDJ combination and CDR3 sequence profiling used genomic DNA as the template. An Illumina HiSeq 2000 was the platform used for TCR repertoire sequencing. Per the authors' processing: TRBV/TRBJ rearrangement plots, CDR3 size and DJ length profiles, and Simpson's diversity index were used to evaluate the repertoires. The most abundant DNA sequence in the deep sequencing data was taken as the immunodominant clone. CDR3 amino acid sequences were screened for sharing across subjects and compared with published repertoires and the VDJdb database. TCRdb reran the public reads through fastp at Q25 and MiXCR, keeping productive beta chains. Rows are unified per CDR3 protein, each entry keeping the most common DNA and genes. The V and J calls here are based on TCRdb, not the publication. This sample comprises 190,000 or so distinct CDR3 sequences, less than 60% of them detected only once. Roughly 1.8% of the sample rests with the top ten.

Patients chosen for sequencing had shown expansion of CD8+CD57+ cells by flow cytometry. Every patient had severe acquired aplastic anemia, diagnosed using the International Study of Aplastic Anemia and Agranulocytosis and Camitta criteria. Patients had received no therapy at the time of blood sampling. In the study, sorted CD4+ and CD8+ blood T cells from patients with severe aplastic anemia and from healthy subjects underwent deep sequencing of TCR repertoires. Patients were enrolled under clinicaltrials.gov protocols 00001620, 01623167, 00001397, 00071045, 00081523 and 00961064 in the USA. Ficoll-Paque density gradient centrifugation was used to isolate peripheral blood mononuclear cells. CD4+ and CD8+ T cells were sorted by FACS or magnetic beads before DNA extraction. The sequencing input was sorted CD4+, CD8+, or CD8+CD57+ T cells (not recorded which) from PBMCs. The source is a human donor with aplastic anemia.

The CDR3 protein: CASSLGGGGALGTQYF. The nucleotide sequence is given as TGTGCCAGCAGCTTAGGAGGCGGGGGGGCGTTAGGGACCCAGTACTTC. This chain joins TRBV7-2 to TRBJ2-5, and 9 junctional nucleotides match TRBD2. Trimming removed 1 base from V and 7 bases from J; the gene matches leave 10 bases unexplained. For CDR1 and CDR2, the germline V gene lists SGHTA and FQGNSA. The cysteine opens and the phenylalanine closes a CDR3 of 16 amino acids. The kept DNA is CDR3 alone, 48 bases in frame from the first base.